Each of the 32 T cell receptor beta chains below was sequenced from the same sample in a study of monozygotic twins with inflammatory bowel disease. TCRdb reprocessed the 5' RACE reads, with one entry per CDR3 protein and no DNA. Its table records roughly 200,000 distinct CDR3 sequences. What was sequenced was blood. The receptors derive from a human donor with ulcerative colitis or Crohn's disease, or a healthy co-twin of an affected twin (not recorded which).

The chain combines TRBV13 with TRBJ2-5; the D call of TRBD1 rests on TCRdb alone, since no DNA is present to check it. Germline values: CDR1 PRHDT, CDR2 FYEKMQ (reference sequence). The CDR3 runs 15 residues. CDR3 protein: CASSSRTGAKETQYF.

This sequence joins TRBV20-1 and TRBJ1-1. The CDR3 runs 12 residues. Germline assignment: CDR1 DFQATT and CDR2 SNEGSKA (reference sequence). This CDR3 reads CSARGRTPEAFF.

This chain joins TRBV27 and TRBJ1-5; TCRdb picks TRBD1, but there is no DNA to check that call. Germline lookup yields CDR1 MNHEY and CDR2 SMNVEV (reference sequence). The CDR3 totals 16 residues. This CDR3 reads CASSFLDQGNIQPQHF.

The V gene is TRBV6-5, the J gene TRBJ2-7; TCRdb's assignment of TRBD1 cannot be checked, as there is no DNA. Looked up from germline, CDR1 is MNHEY and CDR2 is SVGAGI. The CDR3 length is 14 residues. CDR3 region: CASSWGGQGYEQYF.

The V and J genes are TRBV5-4 and TRBJ2-1. CDR1 is SGHNT, CDR2 YYREEE, per germline (reference sequence). This CDR3 is 15 amino acids long. The CDR3 loop reads CASSLRQHAYNEQFF.

The chain uses TRBV12-3 or TRBV12-4 and TRBJ1-6; TCRdb picks TRBD1, but there is no DNA to check that call. CDR3 length: 18 amino acids. CDR3 region: CASSLSSGDRGYNSPLHF.

The V gene is TRBV3-1, the J gene TRBJ2-3. Germline loops: CDR1 LGHDT, CDR2 YNNKEL (reference sequence). The CDR3 extends over 13 amino acids. CDR3 residues: CASSQGLGDTQYF.

This rearrangement joins TRBV28 to TRBJ2-5; absent DNA, TCRdb's TRBD2 call cannot be checked. The CDR3 has 14 residues. Germline V lookup: CDR1 MDHEN, CDR2 SYDVKM. CDR3 sequence reads: CASRKAGGRETQYF.

The genes are TRBV7-8 and TRBJ2-5. CDR3 length: 11 amino acids. Per the germline V gene, CDR1 is SGHVS and CDR2 is FQNEAQ. CDR3 protein: CASSWGETQYF.

J is TRBJ2-7 and V is TRBV6-2 or TRBV6-3. Germline values: CDR1 MNHEY, CDR2 SVGEGT. The length of the CDR3 is 12 residues. Here the CDR3 reads CASRSLEYEQYF.

V gene TRBV7-8 combines with J gene TRBJ2-3. CDR1 and CDR2 (germline): SGHVS, FQNEAQ. This CDR3 region has 15 residues. CDR3 sequence reads: CASSPQQSSTDTQYF.

The chain combines TRBV5-1 with TRBJ2-2; TCRdb outputs TRBD1, but without DNA this stays unchecked. The germline V gene encodes CDR1 SGHRS and CDR2 YFSETQ. The CDR3 is 16 residues long. CDR3 protein: CASSQLTGVVTGELFF.

CDR3 sequence reads: CASSRTGIWEQYF. The rearrangement links TRBV12-3 or TRBV12-4 to TRBJ2-7; lacking DNA, the TRBD1 call made by TCRdb goes unchecked. The CDR3 has 13 amino acids.

The J gene is TRBJ2-2, the V gene TRBV3-1; no DNA is available, so the TRBD1 call from TCRdb remains unchecked. The length of the CDR3 is 13 residues. Germline CDR1 and CDR2: LGHDT and YNNKEL (reference sequence). CDR3 protein: CASSPGQGRELFF.

The CDR3: CASSGPGRVTGELFF. V gene TRBV10-2 combines with J gene TRBJ2-2; with no DNA, the TCRdb D assignment of TRBD1 cannot be verified. The CDR3 totals 15 residues. Germline-derived CDR1 and CDR2 are WSHSY and SAAADI.

The chain recombines TRBV29-1 with TRBJ2-3; TCRdb proposes TRBD2, but this gene call is untestable without DNA. CDR1 SQVTM and CDR2 ANQGSEA come from the germline V gene. CDR3 size: 15 residues. Here the CDR3 reads CSVESGSGGANTQYF.

The CDR3 reads CASSQTPSGGQDTQYF. J is TRBJ2-3 and V is TRBV3-1; TCRdb's D gene call, TRBD2, goes unchecked for lack of DNA. Germline V gene sequence: CDR1 LGHDT, CDR2 YNNKEL (reference sequence). This CDR3 region has 16 residues.

The genes are TRBV24-1 and TRBJ2-1; TCRdb's D call, TRBD2, is unchecked because there is no DNA. In germline, CDR1 is KGHDR, CDR2 SFDVKD. CDR3 length equals 16 residues. Here the CDR3 reads CATSDPDYLGIGKQFF.

V gene TRBV10-3 combines with J gene TRBJ2-3. Germline V gene sequence: CDR1 ENHRY, CDR2 SYGVKD. The length of the CDR3 is 17 residues. CDR3: CAISESIGGWSTDTQYF.

This chain uses TRBV5-1 with TRBJ1-3; as DNA is missing, the TRBD1 call by TCRdb cannot be tested. CDR1 SGHRS and CDR2 YFSETQ come from the germline V gene. The CDR3 is made up of 14 amino acids. This CDR3 is CASTGTGVGNTIYF.

This rearrangement joins TRBV9 to TRBJ2-5; as DNA is missing, the TRBD1 call by TCRdb cannot be tested. The germline gives CDR1 SGDLS, CDR2 YYNGEE. This CDR3 region has 14 residues. The CDR3 spells CASSGTGRPETQYF. The complete variable domain, with remaining parts taken from reference TRBV9 and TRBJ2-5, reads DSGVTQTPKHLITATGQRVTLRCSPRSGDLSVYWYQQSLDQGLQFLIQYYNGEERAKGNILERFSAQQFPDLHSELNLSSLELGDSALYFCASSGTGRPETQYFGPGTRLLVL.

J is TRBJ1-2 and V is TRBV24-1. This CDR3 region has 14 residues. The V gene's germline CDR1 is KGHDR and CDR2 SFDVKD. CDR3 sequence reads: CATSAGLANYGYTF.

This sequence joins TRBV12-3 or TRBV12-4 and TRBJ1-5; TCRdb reports TRBD1, a call that lacks DNA to check it against. The CDR3 runs 13 residues. CDR3 protein: CASSFGGYQPQHF.

The V call is TRBV28, the J call TRBJ1-1; the D gene TCRdb calls, TRBD1, cannot be checked with no DNA. Germline CDR1 is MDHEN and CDR2 is SYDVKM. The CDR3 is 17 amino acids. This CDR3 reads CASGPGSVRDRYTEAFF.

This sequence joins TRBV18 and TRBJ2-1; checking the TCRdb D call of TRBD1 is not possible without DNA. The CDR3 totals 17 residues. Germline assignment: CDR1 KGHSH and CDR2 LQKENI. CDR3 protein: CASSPPRDRGSYNEQFF.

CDR3 residues: CSARGFTGGVSPLHF. This rearrangement joins TRBV20-1 to TRBJ1-6; without DNA, the TCRdb call of TRBD1 cannot be checked. The germline V gene has CDR1 DFQATT and CDR2 SNEGSKA (reference sequence). CDR3 length: 15 amino acids.

According to its frequency, this clonotype is medium-sized. V and J are TRBV11-2 and TRBJ2-3. Germline CDR1 and CDR2: SGHAT and FQNNGV. The CDR3 has 14 amino acids. The CDR3 loop is CASSTNGLPDTQYF.

The chain combines TRBV11-1 with TRBJ2-1; TCRdb outputs TRBD2, but without DNA this stays unchecked. Germline CDR1 and CDR2: SGHAT and FQDESV (reference sequence). This CDR3 contains 16 residues. CDR3 sequence: CASTDLLAPIVGEQFF.

This chain connects TRBV9 to TRBJ2-3; TCRdb indicates TRBD1, and absent DNA this call remains unverified. From germline, CDR1 is SGDLS and CDR2 YYNGEE. The CDR3 consists of 15 residues. This chain's CDR3 is CASSEVRGPADTQYF.

This chain links TRBV10-2 with TRBJ1-1; TCRdb gives TRBD1 as the D gene, but with no DNA this cannot be confirmed. CDR1 WSHSY and CDR2 SAAADI come from the germline V gene. This CDR3 has 19 residues. This chain's CDR3 is CASRATRDRGRSLVPEAFF.

The V gene is TRBV5-5, the J gene TRBJ2-1; TCRdb reports TRBD1, a call that lacks DNA to check it against. Germline V gene data show CDR1 as SGHKS and CDR2 as YYEKEE (reference sequence). This CDR3 is built from 15 residues. The CDR3 sequence is CASSGGRSSYNEQFF.

The CDR3 sequence is CASSIAGLYRGIQYF. The chain joins TRBV19 to TRBJ2-4; lacking DNA, the TRBD1 call made by TCRdb goes unchecked. The CDR3 has 15 residues. Germline-derived CDR1 and CDR2 are LNHDA and SQIVND (reference sequence).